One and the same sample provided the 4 T cell receptor beta chains below, sequenced in a study of blood T cells in healthy people across ages. Through a sample-barcoded 5' primer and a J-beta primer mix, a second PCR was run for roughly 7 to 11 cycles. MiXCR, run by TCRdb on the 5' RACE reads, gives a single entry per CDR3 protein. This sample carries around 790,000 distinct CDR3 sequences, roughly 44% of them seen once, and the ten largest clones take approximately 19%. The specimen was blood. The receptors here all came from a man between 60 and 75 years old in good health.

The rearrangement joins TRBV7-3 to TRBJ1-2, with D possibly being TRBD1 (6 bases). The CDR3 totals 14 residues. V lost 2 bases to trimming and J lost 7 bases, with 14 bases between them. CDR1 SGHTA and CDR2 FQGTGA come from the germline V gene. Here the CDR3 reads CASSLDQGLGGYTF. CDR3 in DNA: TGTGCCAGCAGCTTAGATCAGGGGCTGGGTGGCTACACCTTC. Full variable domain (remainder filled in from reference TRBV7-3 and TRBJ1-2): GAGVSQTPSNKVTEKGKYVELRCDPISGHTALYWYRQSLGQGPEFLIYFQGTGAADDSGLPNDRFFAVRPEGSVSTLKIQRTERGDSAVYLCASSLDQGLGGYTFGSGTRLTVV.

This clonotype was observed at least ten times. The chain joins TRBV7-2 to TRBJ1-5; maybe TRBD1 (5 bases). Germline CDR1 is SGHTA and CDR2 is FQGNSA. The CDR3 runs 14 residues. The germline V and J ends were trimmed by 5 bases and 11 bases, with 19 bases remaining between them. The CDR3 spells CASSRGGDVPTQHF. The CDR3 nucleotides are TGTGCCAGCAGCCGCGGGGGGGACGTTCCGACCCAGCATTTT.

The chain recombines TRBV25-1 with TRBJ2-5; TRBD1 is a possible D gene (6 bases). In germline, CDR1 is MGHDK, CDR2 SYGVNS. The CDR3 has 12 residues. V lost 10 bases, J lost 5 bases, and 14 bases lay in between. CDR3 nucleotides: TGTGCCACCTCAGGGGTTATGGAGACCCAGTACTTC. Translated, it gives CATSGVMETQYF. Using reference TRBV25-1 and TRBJ2-5 for the parts outside the CDR3, the full variable domain is EADIYQTPRYLVIGTGKKITLECSQTMGHDKMYWYQQDPGMELHLIHYSYGVNSTEKGDLSSESTVSRIRTEHFPLTLESARPSHTSQYLCATSGVMETQYFGPGTRLLVL.

At least ten counts were recorded for this clonotype. The chain combines TRBV20-1 with TRBJ2-5; 13 bases are a match to TRBD2. There are 18 residues in the CDR3. Germline values: CDR1 DFQATT, CDR2 SNEGSKA (reference sequence). V lost 0 bases to trimming and J lost 0 bases; unmatched junction nucleotides: 7. CDR3 DNA: TGCAGTGCTAGAGATCGACTAGCGGGGGGCCCGTACCAAGAGACCCAGTACTTC. Encoded protein: CSARDRLAGGPYQETQYF.